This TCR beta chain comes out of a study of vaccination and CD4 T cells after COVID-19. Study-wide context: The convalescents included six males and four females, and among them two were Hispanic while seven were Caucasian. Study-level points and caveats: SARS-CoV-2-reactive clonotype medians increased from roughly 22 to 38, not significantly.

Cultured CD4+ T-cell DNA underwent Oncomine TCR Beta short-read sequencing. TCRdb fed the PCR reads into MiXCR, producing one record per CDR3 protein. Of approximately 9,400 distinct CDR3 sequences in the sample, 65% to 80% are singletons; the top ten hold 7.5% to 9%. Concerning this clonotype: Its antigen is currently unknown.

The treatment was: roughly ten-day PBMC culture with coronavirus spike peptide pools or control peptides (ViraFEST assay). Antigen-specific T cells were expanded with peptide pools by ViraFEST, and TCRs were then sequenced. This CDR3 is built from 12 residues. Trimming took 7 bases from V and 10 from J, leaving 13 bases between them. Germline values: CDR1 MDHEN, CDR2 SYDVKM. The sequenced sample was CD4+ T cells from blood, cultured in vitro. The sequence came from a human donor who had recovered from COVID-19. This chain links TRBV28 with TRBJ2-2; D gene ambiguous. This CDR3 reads CASIDSKAELFF. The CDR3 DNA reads TGTGCCAGCATAGACTCTAAAGCGGAGCTGTTTTTT.